This is a list of T cell receptor beta chains from one sample in a study of blood T cell repertoires in COVID-19. Clones were read by immunoSEQ multiplex PCR, and TCRdb kept only the in-frame ones, dropping some. Here the sample spans over 200,000 clones, about four fifths being singletons. The specimen was peripheral blood. These receptors were taken from a woman in her 50s with acute or convalescent COVID-19. CDR3s include the opening cysteine and the closing phenylalanine or tryptophan. The D gene is left open where the match is weak. Expanded clones are given a class, and other clones once, few, many or no size at all.

j_gene: TRBJ2-5
d_gene: TRBD2
v_gene: TRBV7-6
abundance: -
CDR3nt: TGTGCCAGCAGCTTATCGGCGGGAGTGGGAGAGACCCAGTACTTC
CDR3aa: CASSLSAGVGETQYF

j_gene: TRBJ2-5
d_gene: TRBD1
v_gene: TRBV18
abundance: -
CDR3nt: TGTGCCAGCTCACTAACCCTGGACAGGACAGAGACCCAGTACTTC
CDR3aa: CASSLTLDRTETQYF

j_gene: TRBJ1-2
d_gene: -
v_gene: TRBV27
abundance: -
CDR3nt: TGTGCCACGTACGGGGGGAGGACTAACTATGGCTACACCTTC
CDR3aa: CATYGGRTNYGYTF

j_gene: TRBJ2-5
d_gene: -
v_gene: TRBV5-6
abundance: -
CDR3nt: TGTGCCAGCAGCGCCTATATCAGGGTTATGGGAGGTGAGACCCAGTACTTC
CDR3aa: CASSAYIRVMGGETQYF

j_gene: TRBJ2-7
d_gene: -
v_gene: TRBV7-2
abundance: -
CDR3nt: TGTGCCAGCAGCTTAGCCACAGGGGGGGGCTACGAGCAGTACTTC
CDR3aa: CASSLATGGGYEQYF

j_gene: TRBJ2-5
d_gene: TRBD1
v_gene: TRBV5-5
abundance: -
CDR3nt: TGTGCCAGCAGCATCAATGACAGGGGGGGAGAGACCCAGTACTTC
CDR3aa: CASSINDRGGETQYF

j_gene: TRBJ1-3
d_gene: -
v_gene: TRBV28
abundance: -
CDR3nt: TGTGCCAGACGCGGGGCCGGAAACACCATATATTTT
CDR3aa: CARRGAGNTIYF

j_gene: TRBJ1-2
d_gene: TRBD1
v_gene: TRBV28
abundance: -
CDR3nt: TGTGCCACCCTCCAGGGACAGGGAAACTATGGCTACACCTTC
CDR3aa: CATLQGQGNYGYTF

j_gene: TRBJ2-3
d_gene: -
v_gene: TRBV4-1
abundance: -
CDR3nt: TGCGCCAGCAGCCAAGACACCGGGGGGCTCTCAGATACGCAGTATTTT
CDR3aa: CASSQDTGGLSDTQYF

j_gene: TRBJ2-3
d_gene: -
v_gene: TRBV7-2
abundance: -
CDR3nt: TGTGCCAGCAGCCAATATAGCGATACGCAGTATTTT
CDR3aa: CASSQYSDTQYF

j_gene: TRBJ2-7
d_gene: -
v_gene: TRBV18
abundance: -
CDR3nt: TGTGCCAGCTCTCCGGGAGATAGCCCCGGCTACGAGCAGTACTTC
CDR3aa: CASSPGDSPGYEQYF

j_gene: TRBJ1-6
d_gene: -
v_gene: TRBV24-1
abundance: -
CDR3nt: TGTGCCACCAGTAGAGGGAGGGCAACAGAGGGGCTTTCACCCCTCCACTTT
CDR3aa: CATSRGRATEGLSPLHF

j_gene: TRBJ2-7
d_gene: TRBD1
v_gene: TRBV6-5
abundance: -
CDR3nt: TGTGCCAGCAGTTATCAGACAGGGGGTATCTTCTACGAGCAGTACTTC
CDR3aa: CASSYQTGGIFYEQYF

j_gene: TRBJ2-7
d_gene: -
v_gene: TRBV5-5
abundance: -
CDR3nt: TGTGCCAGCAGCGTGGGGGGCTGGGACGAGCAGTACTTC
CDR3aa: CASSVGGWDEQYF

j_gene: TRBJ1-2
d_gene: TRBD1
v_gene: TRBV11-2
abundance: -
CDR3nt: TGTGCCAGCTGGGACAGCCACTATGGCTACACCTTC
CDR3aa: CASWDSHYGYTF

j_gene: TRBJ2-5
d_gene: TRBD2
v_gene: TRBV18
abundance: few
CDR3nt: TGTGCCAGCTCCATGCTAGCGGGAGATGGTCAGGAGACCCAGTACTTC
CDR3aa: CASSMLAGDGQETQYF

j_gene: TRBJ2-7
d_gene: TRBD1
v_gene: TRBV24-1
abundance: -
CDR3nt: TGTGCCACCAGTGAACAGGGGGCAACCTACGAGCAGTACTTC
CDR3aa: CATSEQGATYEQYF

j_gene: TRBJ1-5
d_gene: TRBD1
v_gene: TRBV28
abundance: -
CDR3nt: TGTGCCAGCAGCTCCCTTGGGACAGCCCCTTATAGCAATCAGCCCCAGCATTTT
CDR3aa: CASSSLGTAPYSNQPQHF

j_gene: TRBJ2-7
d_gene: TRBD1
v_gene: TRBV6-1
abundance: -
CDR3nt: TGTGCCAGCAGTGAACTCCGGGACAGGGAAAACGAGCAGTACTTC
CDR3aa: CASSELRDRENEQYF

j_gene: TRBJ1-4
d_gene: -
v_gene: TRBV29-1
abundance: -
CDR3nt: TGCAGCGTTGAAGATCTTGGACAGCTATGTTTT
CDR3aa: CSVEDLGQLCF

j_gene: TRBJ1-1
d_gene: TRBD1
v_gene: TRBV5-1
abundance: few
CDR3nt: TGCGCCAGCAGTGCAGGACAGGGCGGCACTGAAGCTTTCTTT
CDR3aa: CASSAGQGGTEAFF

j_gene: TRBJ1-1
d_gene: -
v_gene: TRBV3-1/TRBV3-2
abundance: -
CDR3nt: TGTGCCAGCAGCCAAGATAGTGGATCCTCGGGCACTGAAGCTTTCTTT
CDR3aa: CASSQDSGSSGTEAFF

j_gene: TRBJ2-1
d_gene: TRBD2
v_gene: TRBV7-6
abundance: -
CDR3nt: TGTGCCAGCAGCTTCATAGCGGGAGGACCCCCCTCCTACAATGAGCAGTTCTTC
CDR3aa: CASSFIAGGPPSYNEQFF

j_gene: TRBJ2-1
d_gene: TRBD1
v_gene: TRBV18
abundance: -
CDR3nt: TGTGCCAGCTCACCCAGACAGGGGGCTGGCGATGAGCAGTTCTTC
CDR3aa: CASSPRQGAGDEQFF

j_gene: TRBJ2-3
d_gene: -
v_gene: TRBV9
abundance: once
CDR3nt: TGTGCCAGCAGCGCCCCCAGGGGCACAGATACGCAGTATTTT
CDR3aa: CASSAPRGTDTQYF

j_gene: TRBJ1-2
d_gene: -
v_gene: TRBV9
abundance: -
CDR3nt: TGTGCCAGCAGCGTAGCGGTACAGGGTGGTCGCTACACCTTC
CDR3aa: CASSVAVQGGRYTF

j_gene: TRBJ2-7
d_gene: TRBD2
v_gene: TRBV4-2
abundance: -
CDR3nt: TGTGCCAGCAGCCAAGAGGGGGGACTAGCGGGAAACTACGAGCAGTACTTC
CDR3aa: CASSQEGGLAGNYEQYF

j_gene: TRBJ2-7
d_gene: TRBD2
v_gene: TRBV4-1
abundance: -
CDR3nt: TGCGCCAGCAGCTCAACTAGCGGGAGGGCTATCTACGAGCAGTACTTC
CDR3aa: CASSSTSGRAIYEQYF

j_gene: TRBJ2-1
d_gene: TRBD2
v_gene: TRBV20-1
abundance: -
CDR3nt: TGCAGTGCTTCTAGCGGGAGGGAAGTGTTCTTC
CDR3aa: CSASSGREVFF

j_gene: TRBJ2-2
d_gene: -
v_gene: TRBV5-1
abundance: -
CDR3nt: TGCGCCAGCAGCTCTAGCGTTAAGAGCACCGGGGAGCTGTTTTTT
CDR3aa: CASSSSVKSTGELFF

j_gene: TRBJ2-1
d_gene: -
v_gene: TRBV28
abundance: few
CDR3nt: TGTGCCAGCAGCGAAGGAGGAATTGATAATGAGCAGTTCTTC
CDR3aa: CASSEGGIDNEQFF

j_gene: TRBJ1-2
d_gene: TRBD1
v_gene: TRBV14
abundance: -
CDR3nt: TGTGCCAGCAGCCAAGGACCTCGGGACAGTAACTATGGCTACACCTTC
CDR3aa: CASSQGPRDSNYGYTF

j_gene: TRBJ2-7
d_gene: TRBD1
v_gene: TRBV11-2
abundance: once
CDR3nt: TGTGCCAGCAGCAGACCGACAGGGGCCTACGAGCAGTACTTC
CDR3aa: CASSRPTGAYEQYF

j_gene: TRBJ2-1
d_gene: TRBD2
v_gene: TRBV28
abundance: -
CDR3nt: TGTGCCAGCAGTTCGGGACTAGCATACAATGAGCAGTTCTTC
CDR3aa: CASSSGLAYNEQFF

j_gene: TRBJ2-1
d_gene: TRBD2
v_gene: TRBV10-1
abundance: -
CDR3nt: TGCGCCAGCAGTGATAGCCCGGGACTAGTTTCTAACAATGAGCAGTTCTTC
CDR3aa: CASSDSPGLVSNNEQFF

j_gene: TRBJ1-2
d_gene: -
v_gene: TRBV10-3
abundance: -
CDR3nt: TGTGCCATCAGCCAGGGCCATGGCTACACCTTC
CDR3aa: CAISQGHGYTF

j_gene: TRBJ2-7
d_gene: TRBD2
v_gene: TRBV2
abundance: -
CDR3nt: TGTGCCATCTCACGGACTAGCGGGAATTTGAACGAGCAGTACTTC
CDR3aa: CAISRTSGNLNEQYF

j_gene: TRBJ2-2
d_gene: -
v_gene: TRBV29-1
abundance: -
CDR3nt: TGCAGCGCCTCTACAGAAACTAACACCGGGGAGCTGTTTTTT
CDR3aa: CSASTETNTGELFF

j_gene: TRBJ2-1
d_gene: TRBD2
v_gene: TRBV19
abundance: -
CDR3nt: TGTGCCAGTAGTATAGACCCAGCGGGAGCATTACTTGAGCAGTTCTTC
CDR3aa: CASSIDPAGALLEQFF

j_gene: TRBJ2-5
d_gene: -
v_gene: TRBV4-1
abundance: few
CDR3nt: TGCGCCAGCAGCCAAGATATTGGGCAGGGGTTGAAGGCGACCCAGTACTTC
CDR3aa: CASSQDIGQGLKATQYF

j_gene: TRBJ1-1
d_gene: TRBD1
v_gene: TRBV18
abundance: -
CDR3nt: TGTGCCAGCTCACGGACAGGGAATACTGAAGCTTTCTTT
CDR3aa: CASSRTGNTEAFF

j_gene: TRBJ2-7
d_gene: TRBD1
v_gene: TRBV11-2
abundance: -
CDR3nt: TGTGCCAGCAGCTCCAGGGGGATCACCGAATCCTACGAGCAGTACTTC
CDR3aa: CASSSRGITESYEQYF

j_gene: TRBJ1-5
d_gene: -
v_gene: TRBV12-3/TRBV12-4
abundance: -
CDR3nt: TGTGCCAGCAGTTTAGCGGTGGGCGCCCAGCATTTT
CDR3aa: CASSLAVGAQHF

j_gene: TRBJ2-5
d_gene: -
v_gene: TRBV27
abundance: -
CDR3nt: TGTGCCAGCAGTTTTTCGGGGGAGACCCAGTACTTC
CDR3aa: CASSFSGETQYF

j_gene: TRBJ2-2
d_gene: -
v_gene: TRBV27
abundance: -
CDR3nt: TGTGCCAGCAGTTCCCTAGGGGGAGGGCAGAACACCGGGGAGCTGTTTTTT
CDR3aa: CASSSLGGGQNTGELFF

j_gene: TRBJ1-1
d_gene: TRBD1
v_gene: TRBV4-2
abundance: -
CDR3nt: TGTGCCAGCAGCCGTGGACAGGGGGCGCGGGACACTGAAGCTTTCTTT
CDR3aa: CASSRGQGARDTEAFF

j_gene: TRBJ1-6
d_gene: -
v_gene: TRBV18
abundance: -
CDR3nt: TGTGCCAGCTCACCGGCGGGGGCCTATAATTCACCCCTCCACTTT
CDR3aa: CASSPAGAYNSPLHF

j_gene: TRBJ2-3
d_gene: -
v_gene: TRBV27
abundance: once
CDR3nt: TGTGCCAGCAGCGTGTCGGGTGATACGCAGTATTTT
CDR3aa: CASSVSGDTQYF

j_gene: TRBJ2-5
d_gene: TRBD2
v_gene: TRBV5-4
abundance: -
CDR3nt: TGTGCCAGCAGCTTCCAACGGGGACTAGCGGGGAAAGAGACCCAGTACTTC
CDR3aa: CASSFQRGLAGKETQYF